This passage covers 12 T cell receptor beta chains from one sample sequenced in a study of cytomegalovirus exposure and HLA in healthy donors (TCRdb year 2017). Library generation was performed with the immunoSEQ multiplex PCR assay. For the multiplex PCR, a mixture combining 60 forward primers for TCR Vbeta segments and 13 reverse primers for TCR Jbeta segments was used. In its TCRdb copy, this immuneACCESS table keeps in-frame sequences only and misses some clones. Where compared with another copy, unresolved V genes explain less than half of these, and the others have no known cause. This sample has roughly 130,000 clones in its table, and 75% to 85% of those were observed once. Under 4.5% of the sample rests with the top ten. Sequencing was performed on PBMCs. These receptors were collected from a woman aged 40 to 55 in good health and CMV-seronegative.

This sequence joins TRBV21-1 and TRBJ1-5. TRBV21-1 is marked as a pseudogene. The CDR3 extends over 13 amino acids. CDR3 loop: CASSSPQRQPQHF. The CDR3 nucleotides read TGTGCCAGCAGCTCCCCGCAGCGTCAGCCCCAGCATTTT.

This clone was picked up a small number of times. The chain recombines TRBV6-5 with TRBJ1-4, with TRBD1 matching over 9 bases. Germline lookup yields CDR1 MNHEY and CDR2 SVGAGI. V dropped 6 bases and J dropped 5; count of bases not matched to a gene: 4. The CDR3 extends over 14 amino acids. This chain's CDR3 is CASSRQGVNEKLFF. CDR3 bases: TGTGCCAGCAGCCGACAGGGGGTGAATGAAAAACTGTTTTTT.

This clone showed up just once. V and J are TRBV6-5 and TRBJ1-2; no reliable D call. The CDR3 is 13 residues long. Deletions cut 8 bases from V and 0 bases from J, with 10 bases between. Germline loops: CDR1 MNHEY, CDR2 SVGAGI. The CDR3 region is CASQAAANYGYTF. The CDR3 DNA follows: TGTGCCAGCCAGGCAGCCGCTAACTATGGCTACACCTTC.

The chain carries TRBV11-2 and TRBJ2-2; TRBD1 agrees at 7 bases. CDR3 length: 15 amino acids. Unmatched junction bases numbered 6, after V lost 4 bases and J lost 4 bases. The V gene's germline CDR1 is SGHAT and CDR2 FQNNGV. The CDR3 DNA is TGTGCCAGCAGCTCCCTGGGACAGTCCACCGGGGAGCTGTTTTTT. Translated, it gives CASSSLGQSTGELFF.

This clone was counted between two and nine times. V and J are TRBV6-5 and TRBJ1-5; D not resolved. CDR1 is MNHEY and CDR2 is SVGAGI in the germline V gene. V lost 2 bases to trimming and J lost 11 bases, with 13 bases between them. The CDR3 is 13 residues long. The CDR3 region has the DNA TGTGCCAGCAGTTACAGTTACAATCAAGCCCAGCATTTT. Its protein product is CASSYSYNQAQHF.

This clone showed up just a few times. CDR3 region: CASSLSSGSSDTQYF. The CDR3 DNA sequence: TGTGCCAGCAGCTTAAGTAGCGGGAGCTCAGATACGCAGTATTTT. This sequence joins TRBV7-3 and TRBJ2-3; 9 bases are shared with TRBD2. Germline CDR1 reads SGHTA; CDR2 reads FQGTGA. Unmatched junction bases numbered 3, after V lost 1 base and J lost 4 bases. The length of the CDR3 is 15 residues.

The rearrangement joins TRBV27 to TRBJ1-1; D uncertain. Germline CDR1 is MNHEY and CDR2 is SMNVEV (reference sequence). Trimming removed 6 bases from V and 1 base from J, with 12 bases in between. There are 14 residues in the CDR3. CDR3 sequence reads: CASRQWTGNTEAFF. The CDR3 region has the DNA TGTGCCAGCAGGCAATGGACTGGGAACACTGAAGCTTTCTTT.

The chain couples TRBV10-3 to TRBJ2-7, with 7 bases matching TRBD1. V lost 4 bases and J lost 0; bases outside the gene matches: 21. This CDR3 spans 20 amino acids. The V gene's germline CDR1 is ENHRY and CDR2 SYGVKD. In nucleotides, the CDR3 is TGTGCCATCAGTGTCAGTTACGAGGGGGCGGCTAGCAGCACCTCCTACGAGCAGTACTTC. Translation: CAISVSYEGAASSTSYEQYF.

The rearrangement uses TRBV5-1 and TRBJ1-6; D unresolved. In germline, CDR1 is SGHRS, CDR2 YFSETQ. The CDR3 has 14 residues. Deletions cut 5 bases from V and 7 bases from J, with 13 bases between. CDR3 DNA sequence: TGCGCCAGCAGTAGCGCCATCGGGAATTCACCCCTCCACTTT. Translation gives CASSSAIGNSPLHF.

DNA of the CDR3: TGTGCCAGCAGCCAAGATCGTGGCCTCTCCTACGAGCAGTACTTC. Translating it yields CASSQDRGLSYEQYF. V and J are TRBV4-2 and TRBJ2-7; no firm D call. The CDR3 totals 15 residues. V was clipped by 0 bases and J by 0 bases, with 9 bases between them. Germline CDR1 and CDR2: LGHNA and YNFKEQ.

To note about this clone: Different DNA sequences within this sample yield the same CDR3. The rearrangement joins TRBV19 to TRBJ1-5; D is ambiguous. The germline V gene encodes CDR1 LNHDA and CDR2 SQIVND (reference sequence). V lost 8 bases to trimming and J lost 0 bases, with 8 bases between them. The CDR3 has 13 amino acids. The DNA of the CDR3 is TGTGCCAGTTCCCCGTATAGCAATCAGCCCCAGCATTTT. Encoded protein: CASSPYSNQPQHF.

The chain is built from TRBV6-5 and TRBJ2-1; 9 nucleotides agree with TRBD1. The CDR3 sequence is 13 residues long. Germline V gene lookup returns CDR1 MNHEY and CDR2 SVGAGI. With 6 bases clipped from V and 4 bases from J, the junction kept 1 base outside the gene matches. The CDR3 is CASRGTGYNEQFF. CDR3 nucleotides: TGTGCCAGCAGGGGGACAGGGTACAATGAGCAGTTCTTC.